The text below deals with one T cell receptor beta chain. This clonotype was recorded at least ten times. No antigen is known for it. Per-nucleotide qualities are absent, and no much larger clonotype sits a single base away. The data originate from a study of T-cell reconstitution after alpha-beta-depleted transplantation in children (dated by TCRdb to 2015 to 2016). Broadly, across the study: Using TCR repertoire profiling, the study followed T-cell immune reconstitution in a quantitative way in children after TCRalphabeta/CD19-depleted allogeneic hematopoietic cell transplantation.

V and J lose 1 base and 2 bases, and a span of 6 bases separates them. The CDR3 runs 13 residues from the cysteine to the phenylalanine. Only CDR3 DNA is held: 39 bases, read in frame from base 1. Taken from the germline V gene (reference sequence), the CDR1 and CDR2 loops are GTSNPN and SVGIG. The library was built by means of PCR. TCRdb shows the sequencer as Illumina HiSeq 2500. To normalize quantification of the TCRbeta repertoire, the TCR libraries were built with molecular barcoding that relied on unique molecular identifiers. TCRdb cleaned the public reads at Q25 with fastp, built clones with MiXCR and kept in-frame beta chains. Rows with one shared CDR3 protein collapse into an entry with the most common genes and DNA. For this sample the table gives under 300,000 distinct CDR3 sequences, of which around 9.7% were detected only once. Approximately 5.4% of the sample is held by the ten biggest clonotypes.

Sample: PBMCs from the stem cell graft donor, taken from the stem cell graft. The V and J segments used are TRBV30 and TRBJ1-3; the D segment cannot be called with confidence. The clonotype comes from a human donor who donated a stem cell graft to a child with SCID. The CDR3 has the sequence CAWSGGTGNTIYF. In nucleotides, the sequence is TGTGCCTGGAGTGGAGGGACTGGAAACACCATATATTTT.